The 6 T cell receptor beta chains in this list originate from one sample, sequenced in a study of blood T cells in healthy people across ages. Using a J-beta primer mix together with a sample-barcoded 5' primer, a second PCR was run for roughly 6 to 12 cycles. From the 5' RACE reads, TCRdb called clonotypes with MiXCR, one entry per CDR3 protein. The table has 450,000 to 700,000 distinct CDR3 sequences, 27% seen once. Input material: blood. Every receptor here comes from a woman in her seventies in good health.

This chain joins TRBV6-5 and TRBJ2-6; no firm D call. V shed 4 bases and J shed 2 bases, with 9 bases lying between them. Germline V gene lookup returns CDR1 MNHEY and CDR2 SVGAGI. The CDR3 runs 15 residues. CDR3 bases: TGTGCCAGCAGTTCAGTCGCAACTGGGGCCAACGTCCTGACTTTC. This sequence encodes CASSSVATGANVLTF.

The gene calls are TRBV15 and TRBJ2-5, with 8 bases lining up with TRBD2. V shed 1 base and J 2 bases; nucleotides not matched to a gene: 12. The CDR3 loop spans 18 amino acids. Germline CDR1 LNHNV, CDR2 YYDKDF (reference sequence). Here the CDR3 reads CATSRVASGGPPQETQYF. In nucleotides, the CDR3 is TGTGCCACCAGCAGAGTAGCAAGCGGGGGCCCCCCTCAAGAGACCCAGTACTTC. Full variable domain (remainder filled in from reference TRBV15 and TRBJ2-5): DAMVIQNPRYQVTQFGKPVTLSCSQTLNHNVMYWYQQKSSQAPKLLFHYYDKDFNNEADTPDNFQSRRPNTSFCFLDIRSPGLGDTAMYLCATSRVASGGPPQETQYFGPGTRLLVL.

This clonotype was seen a handful of times. A read error may produce the germline difference seen at one junction end. V and J are TRBV29-1 and TRBJ1-3, with no clear D. CDR1 SQVTM and CDR2 ANQGSEA come from the germline V gene. This CDR3 region has 11 residues. CDR3 coding DNA: TGCAGCGTTGACAGCGGATACACCACATATTTT. It yields the protein CSVDSGYTTYF.

In this sample, this clonotype turned up a few times. This sequence joins TRBV10-3 and TRBJ2-4; 10 bases agree with TRBD1. CDR3 size: 15 residues. The V gene's germline CDR1 is ENHRY and CDR2 SYGVKD. Trimming cost V 3 bases and J 7 bases; bases outside gene matches: 6. CDR3 nucleotide sequence: TGTGCCATCAGTGATTCGGGACAGGGGTCGAACATTCAGTACTTC. This gives the protein CAISDSGQGSNIQYF.

The chain couples TRBV3-1 to TRBJ2-5; 8 nucleotides line up with TRBD2. With the DNA end fitting TRBJ2-1 better, the J assignment may be wrong. The CDR3 has 15 residues. CDR1 is LGHDT and CDR2 is YNNKEL in the germline V gene (reference sequence). The DNA for the CDR3 is TGTGCCAGCAGCCAAGCGGGGGGGGCCAACAATGAGCAGTTCTTC. Its translation: CASSQAGGANNEQFF.

This clonotype was detected a few times. This chain links TRBV29-1 with TRBJ1-2; no clear D gene. The CDR3 has 13 amino acids. V lost 3 bases and J lost 4, with 12 bases in between. Germline V gives CDR1 SQVTM, CDR2 ANQGSEA. The CDR3 is CSVEVGKGYGYTF. The DNA of the CDR3 is TGCAGCGTTGAGGTGGGGAAGGGCTATGGCTACACCTTC.